The clone carrying this TCR beta chain has just a few counts. The data stem from a study of blood T cell repertoires in COVID-19. Study in general: From T cells, B-cell-depleted T cells, or PBMCs came the material, which was cDNA or gDNA.

The CDR3 sequence is 15 residues long. The germline V gene encodes CDR1 SGDLS and CDR2 YYNGEE. After removal of 6 bases from V and 4 bases from J, the junction contained 8 bases not matched to a gene. TCRdb's table, derived via immunoSEQ multiplex PCR, lists solely in-frame clones and lacks some. Of under 55,000 clones detected, 79% appear once; the ten largest clones hold 25%. What was sequenced was peripheral blood. The receptor was derived from a man between 65 and 80 years old with acute or convalescent COVID-19. The genes are TRBV9 and TRBJ2-2, with 8 bases lining up with TRBD2. The CDR3 is CASIDKREFTGELFF. The DNA for the CDR3 is TGTGCCAGCATAGATAAGCGGGAGTTCACCGGGGAGCTGTTTTTT.